Below are 10 T cell receptor beta chains sequenced from a single sample in a study of T cells in Graves' hyperthyroidism and ophthalmopathy. The investigators amplified TCR beta CDR3 regions from RNA transcripts. The HTBI primer set was used in a first-round RT-PCR of the TCR CDR3. TCRdb re-analysed the multiplex PCR reads in MiXCR, keeping a single row per CDR3 protein. The table records approximately 400,000 distinct CDR3 sequences, around a sixth of them present only once. The specimen was blood. The receptors were gathered from a woman aged 18-35 years with Graves' hyperthyroidism.

Remarks on this clonotype: Its ends do not fully match the called genes, so a read error is possible. The rearrangement uses TRBV5-1 and TRBJ2-1; 7 nucleotides agree with TRBD2. The CDR3 totals 15 residues. CDR1 is SGHRS, CDR2 YFSETQ, per germline. The CDR3: CASSSGGSSYNEQSF. CDR3 sequence (DNA): TGCGCCAGCAGCTCTGGCGGGAGTAGCTACAATGAGCAGTCCTTC. Complete variable domain (other parts from reference TRBV5-1 and TRBJ2-1): KAGVTQTPRYLIKTRGQQVTLSCSPISGHRSVSWYQQTPGQGLQFLFEYFSETQRNKGNFPGRFSGRQFSNSRSEMNVSTLELGDSALYLCASSSGGSSYNEQSFGPGTRLTVL.

The sample holds many counts of this clonotype. This rearrangement joins TRBV6-1 to TRBJ1-5, with D unclear. The V and J ends lost 4 bases and 1 base respectively, with 5 bases between them. Germline V gives CDR1 MNHNS, CDR2 SASEGT. The CDR3 length is 13 residues. CDR3 protein: CASSGLSNQPQHF. Written as DNA, the CDR3 is TGTGCCAGCAGTGGACTGAGCAATCAGCCCCAGCATTTT.

This clonotype showed up many times. The CDR3 coding sequence is TGTGCCAGCAGTCCCGGAGGGTTGGGACAGGCCGGGGGCTACACCTTC. Its protein product is CASSPGGLGQAGGYTF. The chain couples TRBV6-1 to TRBJ1-2, with TRBD1 identical over 8 bases. Germline CDR1 is MNHNS and CDR2 is SASEGT. After removal of 5 bases from V and 8 bases from J, the junction contained 16 bases not matched to a gene. CDR3 size: 16 residues.

Many counts were recorded for this clonotype. The DNA of the CDR3 is TGTGCCAGCAGTTTAGACAGGGGCGCTGAAGCTTTCTTT. Translated: CASSLDRGAEAFF. This chain joins TRBV12-3 or TRBV12-4 and TRBJ1-1; 7 positions match TRBD1. The CDR3 has 13 residues. The V segment lost 1 base and the J segment 6 bases; nucleotides outside the gene matches: 2.

This clonotype has at least ten counts. This chain joins TRBV6-1 and TRBJ1-2; a possible D gene is TRBD1 (6 bases). CDR1 and CDR2 from the germline V gene are MNHNS and SASEGT. Trimming pared 6 bases from V and 5 bases from J, leaving 19 bases between. The CDR3 totals 15 residues. The CDR3 DNA reads as TGTGCCAGCAGCCTTCTGACACGGGGGGCTTATGGCTACACCTTC. Its protein is CASSLLTRGAYGYTF.

This clonotype was seen many times. This rearrangement joins TRBV20-1 to TRBJ2-3, with D uncertain. Between the trimmed V and J ends, which lost 1 base and 9 bases, there was a span of 11 bases. CDR3 length: 12 amino acids. Per germline, CDR1 DFQATT and CDR2 SNEGSKA (reference sequence). CDR3 amino acids: CSARAVEGTQYF. The CDR3 nucleotides read TGCAGTGCTAGAGCGGTAGAAGGAACGCAGTATTTT.

This clonotype was seen ten or more times. The chain employs TRBV6-1 and TRBJ1-2, with 9 nucleotides matching TRBD1. The germline gives CDR1 MNHNS, CDR2 SASEGT. With V trimmed by 8 bases and J by 4 bases, 8 bases remained unmatched. The CDR3 is 14 residues long. This CDR3 reads CASLTGGRRYGYTF. The CDR3 DNA follows: TGTGCCAGCTTAACAGGGGGCAGGCGCTATGGCTACACCTTC.

Many counts were recorded for this clonotype. This rearrangement joins TRBV27 to TRBJ2-2; the match to TRBD2 covers 16 bases. The CDR3 is made up of 17 amino acids. Losses at the gene ends were 5 bases for V and 7 bases for J; bases not matched to a gene: 7. Germline V CDR1 and CDR2: MNHEY, SMNVEV (reference sequence). Here the CDR3 reads CASSAGLAGGGNGELFF. Here the CDR3 DNA reads TGTGCCAGCAGTGCGGGACTAGCGGGGGGGGGCAACGGGGAGCTGTTTTTT.

This clonotype was seen many times. The chain combines TRBV13 with TRBJ1-2; D ambiguous. Germline V gene lookup returns CDR1 PRHDT and CDR2 FYEKMQ (reference sequence). V was trimmed by 0 bases and J by 8 bases, leaving 7 bases between them. This CDR3 has 12 amino acids. Here the CDR3 DNA reads TGTGCCAGCAGCTTAGGAGGGCGCGGCTACACCTTC. This gives the protein CASSLGGRGYTF. The entire variable domain, with the rest obtained from reference TRBV13 and TRBJ1-2, is as follows: AAGVIQSPRHLIKEKRETATLKCYPIPRHDTVYWYQQGPGQDPQFLISFYEKMQSDKGSIPDRFSAQQFSDYHSELNMSSLELGDSALYFCASSLGGRGYTFGSGTRLTVV.

This clonotype has at least ten counts. The chain uses TRBV2 and TRBJ2-7; 9 bases are a match to TRBD2. The V gene's germline CDR1 is SNHLY and CDR2 FYNNEI. The CDR3 sequence is 14 residues long. V gave up 9 bases and J gave up 1 base; unmatched junction bases: 7. Written as DNA, the CDR3 is TGTGCCAGTAGTAGCGGGAGTCTGTCCTACGAGCAGTACTTC. Protein sequence: CASSSGSLSYEQYF.